Below, one T cell receptor (beta chain) is given with its context. The antigen remains undetermined. This entry is derived from a study of shared clonotypes between healthy human individuals. Overall study results and limits: Naive CD4 clonotypes were shared across several donors at 4.5% to 6%.

Deep-level settings were used for running the assay. Generated by immunoSEQ multiplex PCR, the TCRdb table keeps only in-frame clones and is missing some. In the table there are a few million clones, around nine tenths of which are singletons. The source is a man aged 18 to 30 in good health. The specimen sequenced was naive CD4+ T cells sorted from blood. Subset here: CD45RA+ positively selected.

CDR3 DNA: TGTGCCATCAGCCCGACAGCCTACGAGCAGTACTTC. Residues: CAISPTAYEQYF. The chain combines TRBV10-3 with TRBJ2-7, with a possible D match to TRBD1 (5 bases). Germline V CDR1 and CDR2: ENHRY, SYGVKD. This CDR3 is 12 amino acids long. The ends were cut back, 6 bases at V and 2 bases at J, with 8 bases in the middle.